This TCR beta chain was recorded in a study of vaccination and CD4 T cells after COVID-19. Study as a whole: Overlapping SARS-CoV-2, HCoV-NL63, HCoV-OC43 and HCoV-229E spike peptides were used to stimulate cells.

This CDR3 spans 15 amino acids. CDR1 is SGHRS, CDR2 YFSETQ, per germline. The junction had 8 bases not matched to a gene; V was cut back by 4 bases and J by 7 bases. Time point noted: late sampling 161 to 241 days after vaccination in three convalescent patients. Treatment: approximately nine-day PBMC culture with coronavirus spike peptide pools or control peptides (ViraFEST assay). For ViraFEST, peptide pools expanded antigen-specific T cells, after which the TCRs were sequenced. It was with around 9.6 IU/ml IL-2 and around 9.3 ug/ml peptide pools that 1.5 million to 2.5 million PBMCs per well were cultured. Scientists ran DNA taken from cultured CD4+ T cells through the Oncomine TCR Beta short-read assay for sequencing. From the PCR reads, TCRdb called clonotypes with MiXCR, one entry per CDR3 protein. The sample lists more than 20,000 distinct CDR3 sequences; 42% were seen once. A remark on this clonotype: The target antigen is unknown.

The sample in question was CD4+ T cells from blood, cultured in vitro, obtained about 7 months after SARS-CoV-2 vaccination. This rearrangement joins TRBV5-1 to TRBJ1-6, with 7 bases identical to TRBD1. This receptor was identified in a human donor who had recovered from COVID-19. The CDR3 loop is CASSPGGGQNSPLHF. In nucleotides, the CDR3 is TGCGCCAGCAGCCCCGGTGGGGGACAGAATTCACCCCTCCACTTT. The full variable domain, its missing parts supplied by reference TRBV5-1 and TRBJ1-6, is KAGVTQTPRYLIKTRGQQVTLSCSPISGHRSVSWYQQTPGQGLQFLFEYFSETQRNKGNFPGRFSGRQFSNSRSEMNVSTLELGDSALYLCASSPGGGQNSPLHFGNGTRLTVT.